The 17 T cell receptor beta chains below come from one sample, sequenced in a study of identical twins. TCRdb redid the calling of the 5' RACE reads with MiXCR, one entry per CDR3 protein. The repertoire holds hundreds of thousands of distinct CDR3 sequences, roughly 26% seen once, with 2.9% in the top ten. This same sample was also part of a study on T cells expressing NK-cell markers.

Sequenced: CD4+ T cells sorted from blood. These receptors all stem from a woman aged 18-30 years in good health.

The chain couples TRBV10-3 to TRBJ1-5; D not resolved. The length of the CDR3 is 14 residues. V was trimmed by 4 bases and J by 5 bases, leaving 12 bases between them. Germline V gene lookup returns CDR1 ENHRY and CDR2 SYGVKD. CDR3 loop: CAISAEELYQPQHF. CDR3 nucleotide sequence: TGTGCCATCAGTGCTGAGGAGTTGTATCAGCCCCAGCATTTT.

The chain joins TRBV3-1 to TRBJ2-4; D possibly matches TRBD1 or TRBD2 (5 bases each). This CDR3 contains 16 residues. V lost 4 bases, J lost 8 bases, and 21 bases lay in between. The germline CDR1 and CDR2 sequences are LGHDT and YNNKEL (reference sequence). In nucleotides, the CDR3 is TGTGCCAGCAGCCTTAGGACGGGCCAACTAGGGGACATTCAGTACTTC. Translating gives CASSLRTGQLGDIQYF.

This chain connects TRBV29-1 to TRBJ2-7, with D tentatively TRBD2 (5 bases). V dropped 6 bases and J dropped 6 bases, with 15 bases sitting between them. The CDR3 totals 12 residues. Looked up from germline, CDR1 is SQVTM and CDR2 is ANQGSEA. CDR3 in DNA: TGCAGCGTGAGACGCGGGCCTCTCGAGCAGTACTTC. It translates to CSVRRGPLEQYF.

V is TRBV15 and J is TRBJ2-2; no clear D. The germline V gene has CDR1 LNHNV and CDR2 YYDKDF (reference sequence). V was cut by 4 bases and J by 4 bases, with 7 bases left in between. The CDR3 runs 13 residues. The chain's CDR3 is CATSTRVTGELFF. The CDR3 DNA sequence: TGTGCCACCAGCACCCGGGTCACCGGGGAGCTGTTTTTT.

With regard to this clonotype: A read error may be the cause here, since a much bigger clone is one base away. The V gene is TRBV6-4, the J gene TRBJ1-2, with D uncertain. The V gene lost 3 bases and the J gene lost 8 bases, with 10 bases spanning the gap. The V gene's germline CDR1 is MRHNA and CDR2 SNTAGT. The CDR3 has 12 residues. The CDR3 DNA sequence: TGTGCCAGCAGTGAGCAAGAGGCCGGCTACACCTTC. Encoded protein: CASSEQEAGYTF.

This clonotype was observed once. J is TRBJ2-5 and V is TRBV18, with D perhaps matching TRBD2 (6 bases). Trimming took off 6 bases at V and 1 base at J, with 15 bases between the two ends. CDR3 length equals 15 residues. CDR1 is KGHSH, CDR2 LQKENI, per germline. CDR3 sequence (DNA): TGTGCCAGCTCTCTCAACCAGGGACTCCAAGAGACCCAGTACTTC. Protein: CASSLNQGLQETQYF.

The chain employs TRBV7-9 and TRBJ2-7, with a weak D call TRBD2 (6 bases). Germline CDR1 reads SEHNR; CDR2 reads FQNEAQ (reference sequence). V was pared by 6 bases and J by 1 base, with 13 bases between. CDR3 size: 14 residues. CDR3 in amino acids: CASRVLATSYEQYF. Here the CDR3 DNA reads TGTGCCAGCAGAGTTCTAGCGACTTCCTACGAGCAGTACTTC.

This clonotype occurred a few times. The chain carries TRBV20-1 and TRBJ2-1, with 7 nucleotides matching TRBD2. Germline loops: CDR1 DFQATT, CDR2 SNEGSKA (reference sequence). With V trimmed by 0 bases and J by 1 base, 12 bases remained unmatched. This CDR3 is 18 amino acids long. CDR3 DNA: TGCAGTGCTAGAGATCTTCTAGCGGTGGGGTGGTCCTACAATGAGCAGTTCTTC. It codes for CSARDLLAVGWSYNEQFF.

This clonotype was seen a handful of times. The chain carries TRBV3-1 and TRBJ2-1; 11 positions match TRBD2. V shed 3 bases, J shed 3 bases, and the junction held 10 bases outside the gene matches. In germline, CDR1 is LGHDT, CDR2 YNNKEL (reference sequence). The CDR3 spans 18 residues. In DNA form, the CDR3 reads TGTGCCAGCAGCCAGGGGGTCAGACTAGCGGGAAGCTACAATGAGCAGTTCTTC. Its protein is CASSQGVRLAGSYNEQFF.

The chain has TRBV12-3 or TRBV12-4 and TRBJ2-7; 7 positions match TRBD1. The CDR3 covers 15 residues. V lost 5 bases and J lost 6; bases outside the gene matches: 13. DNA for the CDR3: TGTGCCAGCAGTCCAGGGACAGCCCTTTATGCCGAGCAGTACTTC. Translating gives CASSPGTALYAEQYF.

The V call is TRBV12-3 or TRBV12-4, the J call TRBJ2-2; a possible D gene is TRBD1 (5 bases). Trimming left V 6 bases short and J 1 base short, with 9 bases between. This CDR3 has 14 amino acids. The CDR3 bases are TGTGCCAGCAGGGCGACAGAGAACACCGGGGAGCTGTTTTTT. Translation gives CASRATENTGELFF.

The gene calls are TRBV5-1 and TRBJ2-3; no clear D. Per germline, CDR1 SGHRS and CDR2 YFSETQ. CDR3 length equals 12 residues. Trimming left V 4 bases short and J 2 bases short, with 5 bases between. The CDR3 coding sequence is TGCGCCAGCAGCGCCCCCACAGATACGCAGTATTTT. Its translation: CASSAPTDTQYF.

This clonotype was recorded a few times. The V and J genes are TRBV20-1 and TRBJ2-7; D is possibly TRBD2 (5 bases). CDR1 DFQATT and CDR2 SNEGSKA come from the germline V gene (reference sequence). V lost 1 base and J lost 2, with 12 bases in between. The CDR3 totals 14 residues. Here the CDR3 reads CSARGQTRAYEQYF. CDR3 nucleotide sequence: TGCAGTGCTAGAGGCCAAACTAGGGCCTACGAGCAGTACTTC.

This clonotype was picked up a small number of times. The CDR3 reads CASGAARTGELFF. The CDR3 DNA reads as TGTGCCAGCGGGGCGGCACGCACCGGGGAGCTGTTTTTT. The gene calls are TRBV6-1 and TRBJ2-2, with D possibly matching TRBD1 (5 bases). V lost 8 bases to trimming and J lost 4 bases, with 11 bases between them. Germline CDR1 and CDR2: MNHNS and SASEGT. CDR3 length equals 13 residues.

This clonotype was counted between two and nine times. The chain joins TRBV12-3 or TRBV12-4 to TRBJ1-2; TRBD1 might be the D (6 bases). The CDR3 runs 14 residues. With 6 bases removed from V and 7 bases from J, the gap between germline ends came to 18 bases. The CDR3 region is CASSPTDRSLGYTF. CDR3 DNA sequence: TGTGCCAGCAGCCCCACCGACAGGAGTCTTGGCTACACCTTC.

V and J are TRBV30 and TRBJ2-7; 9 nucleotides line up with TRBD2. The CDR3 spans 17 residues. V trimming: 0 bases; J trimming: 7 bases; junction bases outside the gene matches: 16. Per the germline V gene, CDR1 is GTSNPN and CDR2 is SVGIG (reference sequence). CDR3 protein: CAWSVLRIAGVSGEQYF. DNA for the CDR3: TGTGCCTGGAGTGTTCTCAGAATAGCGGGAGTGTCAGGAGAGCAGTACTTC.

This clonotype was detected ten times or more. The V and J genes are TRBV12-3 or TRBV12-4 and TRBJ2-1; D is unresolved. The CDR3 covers 11 residues. The ends were cut back, 7 bases at V and 9 bases at J, with 10 bases in the middle. The CDR3 region is CASTRSTEQFF. CDR3 nucleotides: TGTGCCAGCACCCGATCTACTGAGCAGTTCTTC.